The present T cell receptor beta chain was sequenced within a study of radiation and T cells in renal cell carcinoma. In this sample, this clone turned up a few times. Between the trimmed V and J ends, which lost 0 bases and 1 base, there was a span of 7 bases. CDR1 MNHEY and CDR2 SVGAGI come from the germline V gene. The CDR3 is 15 residues long. Sequencing used immunoSEQ multiplex PCR; TCRdb keeps in-frame clones, though not all of them. The sample carries roughly 8,000 clones, about 61% recorded once. Treatment of the sample: treatment-naive control, cytoreductive nephrectomy. The sample here was tumor tissue, taken from a patient whose treatment was nephrectomy without radiotherapy. This TCR was recovered from a woman aged 70 to 79 with renal cell carcinoma. This chain joins TRBV6-5 and TRBJ1-5, with D perhaps TRBD1 (5 bases). CDR3 coding DNA: TGTGCCAGCAGTTACTCGCAGGGAAGCAATCAGCCCCAGCATTTT. This codes for CASSYSQGSNQPQHF.